This TCR beta chain was captured in a study of T cells after yellow fever vaccination. A single record per CDR3 protein comes from TCRdb applying MiXCR to the 5' RACE reads. The sample lists around 550,000 distinct CDR3 sequences, under 25% occurring once. In germline, CDR1 is MNHEY, CDR2 SMNVEV (reference sequence). Trimming removed 5 bases from V and 6 bases from J, with 5 bases in between. This CDR3 comprises 12 residues. This clonotype has just a few counts. This specimen consisted of PBMCs, obtained 15 days after the yellow fever booster vaccination. V is TRBV27 and J is TRBJ1-6; D call uncertain. This receptor was taken from a man aged 25 to 40 who received the YFV17D yellow fever vaccine. The CDR3 DNA is TGTGCCAGCAGTCCGCTTAATTCACCCCTCCACTTT. It encodes CASSPLNSPLHF.